These 15 T cell receptor beta chains were sequenced from one sample in a study of blood T cell repertoires in COVID-19. Profiling relied on immunoSEQ multiplex PCR, and the TCRdb table lists in-frame clones only, not all of them. The table shows some 71,000 clones, with nearly 90% occurring only once. The sequenced sample was peripheral blood. These receptors were collected from a man aged 50 or older with acute or convalescent COVID-19.

The chain carries TRBV3-1 (or the pseudogene TRBV3-2) and TRBJ2-3; 15 bases fit TRBD2. With 0 bases clipped from V and 6 bases from J, the junction kept 10 bases outside the gene matches. The CDR3 spans 19 residues. Germline CDR1 and CDR2: LGHDT and YNNKEL (reference sequence). The chain's CDR3 is CASSQEWGLAGGSRDTQYF. The CDR3 DNA sequence: TGTGCCAGCAGCCAAGAATGGGGACTAGCGGGAGGCTCTAGGGATACGCAGTATTTT.

The sample holds a few counts of this clone. This chain links TRBV4-3 with TRBJ2-5, with 9 positions matching TRBD2. This CDR3 comprises 16 residues. Unmatched junction bases numbered 10, after V lost 3 bases and J lost 5 bases. From germline, CDR1 is LGHNA and CDR2 YSLEER. The chain's CDR3 is CASSQTTSGAWETQYF. The CDR3 region has the DNA TGCGCCAGCAGCCAGACGACTAGCGGTGCGTGGGAGACCCAGTACTTC.

This chain connects TRBV3-1 (or the pseudogene TRBV3-2) to TRBJ1-6; D is unresolved. CDR1 is LGHDT and CDR2 is YNNKEL in the germline V gene (reference sequence). The length of the CDR3 is 13 residues. V shed 1 base and J shed 9 bases, with 7 bases lying between them. Here the CDR3 DNA reads TGTGCCAGCAGCCAAGCCCCGGGTTCACCCCTCCACTTT. The encoded protein is CASSQAPGSPLHF.

This chain joins TRBV5-6 and TRBJ2-7, with a weak D call TRBD2 (5 bases). Deletions cut 5 bases from V and 2 bases from J, with 11 bases between. Germline lookup yields CDR1 SGHDT and CDR2 YYEEEE. The CDR3 is 13 amino acids. CDR3 bases: TGTGCCAGCAGTTCTGTCGGGGCCTACGAGCAGTACTTC. This gives the protein CASSSVGAYEQYF.

V gene TRBV24-1 combines with J gene TRBJ1-2; D not resolved. V lost 1 base to trimming and J lost 6 bases, with 8 bases between them. Germline CDR1 reads KGHDR; CDR2 reads SFDVKD. There are 13 residues in the CDR3. CDR3 region: CATSDLDFNGYTF. The CDR3 bases are TGTGCCACCAGTGATTTAGACTTTAATGGCTACACCTTC.

The chain carries TRBV29-1 and TRBJ2-2; 10 bases match TRBD1. The germline V gene has CDR1 SQVTM and CDR2 ANQGSEA. V was clipped by 6 bases and J by 6 bases; unmatched bases: 7. CDR3 size: 14 residues. CDR3 sequence: CSVIDRGHSGELFF. The CDR3 DNA reads as TGCAGCGTCATTGACAGGGGGCATTCCGGGGAGCTGTTTTTT.

V usage is TRBV5-1 and J usage is TRBJ2-2; 9 bases line up with TRBD1. V lost 4 bases, J lost 6 bases, and 10 bases stayed unmatched. Germline lookup yields CDR1 SGHRS and CDR2 YFSETQ. The CDR3 is made up of 16 amino acids. CDR3 DNA sequence: TGCGCCAGCAGCCTAGGGGCACAGGGGGCGGCCGGGGAGCTGTTTTTT. This gives the protein CASSLGAQGAAGELFF. Based on the CDR3 plus reference TRBV5-1 and TRBJ2-2, the full variable domain is KAGVTQTPRYLIKTRGQQVTLSCSPISGHRSVSWYQQTPGQGLQFLFEYFSETQRNKGNFPGRFSGRQFSNSRSEMNVSTLELGDSALYLCASSLGAQGAAGELFFGEGSRLTVL.

The J gene is TRBJ2-3, the V gene TRBV14; D perhaps matches TRBD2 (5 bases). Germline CDR1 reads SGHDN; CDR2 reads FVKESK. The V end lost 0 bases, the J end lost 4 bases, and 26 bases lay between the germline ends. The CDR3 has 20 amino acids. The CDR3 nucleotides read TGTGCCAGCAGCCAAGATTGGGCCCGGGGATTTTTGTCCTCCCCAGATACGCAGTATTTT. Translated: CASSQDWARGFLSSPDTQYF.

This chain connects TRBV7-6 to TRBJ2-6; the match to TRBD1 covers 8 bases. V lost 5 bases to trimming and J lost 4 bases; unmatched junction nucleotides: 10. The CDR3 is 17 residues long. Germline loops: CDR1 SGHVS, CDR2 FNYEAQ. Written as DNA, the CDR3 is TGTGCCAGCAGCGATGATCAGGGGGCGCCCGGGGCCAACGTCCTGACTTTC. As protein: CASSDDQGAPGANVLTF.

For the CDR3, the DNA is TGTGCCAGCAGCTTAAGGGGAGGTGGCACAGATACGCAGTATTTT. This translates into CASSLRGGGTDTQYF. V gene TRBV7-2 combines with J gene TRBJ2-3; TRBD2 is a possible D gene (6 bases). The CDR3 covers 15 residues. V shed 2 bases and J shed 1 base, with 10 bases lying between them. Germline V lookup: CDR1 SGHTA, CDR2 FQGNSA.

The chain is built from TRBV5-1 and TRBJ1-2; 9 nucleotides line up with TRBD1. Per the germline V gene, CDR1 is SGHRS and CDR2 is YFSETQ. The trim removed 0 bases at V and 7 bases at J, leaving 10 bases unmatched. The length of the CDR3 is 16 residues. The CDR3 DNA reads TGCGCCAGCAGCTTGGGTGGGACAGGGAATATTGGTGGCTACACCTTC. It yields the protein CASSLGGTGNIGGYTF.

This chain joins TRBV7-2 and TRBJ2-7; D is possibly TRBD2 (6 bases). This CDR3 has 15 residues. V shed 4 bases and J shed 3 bases, with 16 bases lying between them. CDR1 SGHTA and CDR2 FQGNSA come from the germline V gene. CDR3 amino acids: CASSSVAGNNYEQYF. CDR3 coding DNA: TGTGCCAGCAGCTCCGTTGCGGGAAACAACTACGAGCAGTACTTC.

The CDR3 nucleotides are TGTGCCATCAGTGGGGGCAGTCTCTCTGGAAACACCATATATTTT. Its protein is CAISGGSLSGNTIYF. The chain couples TRBV10-3 to TRBJ1-3; D may be TRBD1 (5 bases). Per germline, CDR1 ENHRY and CDR2 SYGVKD. Trimming removed 4 bases at V and 0 bases at J, with 10 bases between. This CDR3 region has 15 residues.

The J gene is TRBJ2-5, the V gene TRBV30; weak D call: TRBD1 (5 bases). Trimming removed 1 base from V and 5 bases from J, with 8 bases in between. This CDR3 contains 12 residues. CDR1 and CDR2 from the germline V gene are GTSNPN and SVGIG (reference sequence). The CDR3 protein is CAWSERQETQYF. CDR3 nucleotide sequence: TGTGCCTGGAGTGAGCGACAGGAGACCCAGTACTTC. The full variable domain, in which reference TRBV30 and TRBJ2-5 provide the parts outside the CDR3, is SQTIHQWPATLVQPVGSPLSLECTVEGTSNPNLYWYRQAAGRGLQLLFYSVGIGQISSEVPQNLSASRPQDRQFILSSKKLLLSDSGFYLCAWSERQETQYFGPGTRLLVL.

In its sample, this clone was seen once. V and J are TRBV6-2 or TRBV6-3 and TRBJ2-3, with 7 bases that match TRBD1. Unmatched junction bases numbered 8, after V lost 2 bases and J lost 3 bases. Germline CDR1 MNHEY, CDR2 SVGEGT. The CDR3 length is 16 residues. CDR3 amino acids: CASSYAQGRVTDTQYF. The CDR3 nucleotides are TGTGCCAGCAGTTACGCACAGGGGAGAGTTACAGATACGCAGTATTTT.